This TCR beta chain was profiled in a study of blood T cell repertoires in COVID-19. V shed 2 bases and J shed 4 bases, with 12 bases lying between them. Per germline, CDR1 MDHEN and CDR2 SYDVKM. The CDR3 runs 15 residues. Libraries were prepared by immunoSEQ multiplex PCR; TCRdb keeps only in-frame clonotypes and omits some of them. The sample records some 110,000 clones, approximately 81% being singletons. The sample taken for sequencing was peripheral blood. The rearrangement joins TRBV28 to TRBJ1-5; D gene unclear. The sequence came from a man aged 80 or over with COVID-19, enrolled during active disease. The CDR3 coding sequence is TGTGCCAGCAGTTTAACGGGGTTCGGAAATCAGCCCCAGCATTTT. Translated, it gives CASSLTGFGNQPQHF. The full variable domain, its missing parts supplied by reference TRBV28 and TRBJ1-5, is DVKVTQSSRYLVKRTGEKVFLECVQDMDHENMFWYRQDPGLGLRLIYFSYDVKMKEKGDIPEGYSVSREKKERFSLILESASTNQTSMYLCASSLTGFGNQPQHFGDGTRLSIL.